These 4 T cell receptor beta chains were sequenced from one sample in a study of OX40 agonist ivuxolimab in advanced cancers. Only in-frame clones appear in the TCRdb table, and some are missing; sequencing was by immunoSEQ multiplex PCR. The sample records 65,000 to 75,000 clones, about nine tenths being singletons. The material sequenced was CD4+ or CD8+ T cells sorted from blood, taken in a trial of the OX40 agonist ivuxolimab. The receptors were gathered from an adult with an advanced solid tumor such as melanoma, head and neck, liver or kidney cancer.

This clone was counted a few times. The sample holds other DNA sequences that translate to the same CDR3. The chain recombines TRBV29-1 with TRBJ2-3; D perhaps matches TRBD2 (6 bases). Trimming pared 4 bases from V and 5 bases from J, leaving 10 bases between. This CDR3 has 12 amino acids. Looked up from germline, CDR1 is SQVTM and CDR2 is ANQGSEA. In DNA, the CDR3 is TGCAGCGTTGGCCAGGGAGGAGATACGCAGTATTTT. It codes for CSVGQGGDTQYF.

This clone was seen only once. The chain carries TRBV5-5 and TRBJ1-1, with D possibly TRBD1 on 6 matching bases. Germline V gene lookup returns CDR1 SGHKS and CDR2 YYEKEE (reference sequence). Trimming stripped 7 bases from V and 0 bases from J, with 16 bases between. This CDR3 region has 15 residues. The CDR3 DNA is TGTGCCAGCTCGTCCGGGGGCACCCTGAACACTGAAGCTTTCTTT. Amino acid sequence: CASSSGGTLNTEAFF.

The chain is built from TRBV9 and TRBJ2-7; 7 positions agree with TRBD2. Germline values: CDR1 SGDLS, CDR2 YYNGEE. V lost 0 bases, J lost 3 bases, and 6 bases stayed unmatched. This CDR3 comprises 15 residues. Here the CDR3 DNA reads TGTGCCAGCAGCGTAGGGGCTAGCGGAGACTACGAGCAGTACTTC. It yields the protein CASSVGASGDYEQYF.

The gene calls are TRBV5-1 and TRBJ2-2; weak D call: TRBD2 (6 bases). V lost 0 bases, J lost 0 bases, and 9 bases lay in between. This CDR3 is built from 16 residues. The germline CDR1 and CDR2 sequences are SGHRS and YFSETQ. CDR3: CASSLVPGANTGELFF. The CDR3, as DNA: TGCGCCAGCAGCTTGGTTCCGGGGGCGAACACCGGGGAGCTGTTTTTT.